A single count supports the clone carrying this T cell receptor (beta chain). Repertoires were generated with immunoSEQ multiplex PCR, while TCRdb's copy carries only in-frame clones and drops some. Here the sample spans fewer than 250,000 clones, around 86% being singletons. This specimen belongs to a study of blood T cell repertoires in COVID-19. CDR1 and CDR2 (germline): SGHNT, YYREEE (reference sequence). V lost 4 bases and J 0 bases, leaving 16 bases between the germline ends. The CDR3 loop spans 16 amino acids. The chain employs TRBV5-4 and TRBJ1-2, with D perhaps matching TRBD1 (6 bases). This TCR came from a middle-aged man with acute or convalescent COVID-19. Source material: peripheral blood. CDR3 DNA sequence: TGTGCCAGCAGCCCTTCCGGGACACGAGCTAACTATGGCTACACCTTC. Translation: CASSPSGTRANYGYTF.